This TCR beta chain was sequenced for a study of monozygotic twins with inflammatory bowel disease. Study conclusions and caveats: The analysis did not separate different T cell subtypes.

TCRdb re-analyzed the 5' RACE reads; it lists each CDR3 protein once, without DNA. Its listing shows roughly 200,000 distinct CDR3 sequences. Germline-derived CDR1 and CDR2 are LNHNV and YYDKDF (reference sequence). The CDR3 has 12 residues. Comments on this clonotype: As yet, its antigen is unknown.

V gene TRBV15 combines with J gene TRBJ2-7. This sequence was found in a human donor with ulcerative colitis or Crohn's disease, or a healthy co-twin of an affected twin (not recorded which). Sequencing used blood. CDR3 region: CATSRDGYEQYF. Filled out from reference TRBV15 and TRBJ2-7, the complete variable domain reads DAMVIQNPRYQVTQFGKPVTLSCSQTLNHNVMYWYQQKSSQAPKLLFHYYDKDFNNEADTPDNFQSRRPNTSFCFLDIRSPGLGDTAMYLCATSRDGYEQYFGPGTRLTVT.